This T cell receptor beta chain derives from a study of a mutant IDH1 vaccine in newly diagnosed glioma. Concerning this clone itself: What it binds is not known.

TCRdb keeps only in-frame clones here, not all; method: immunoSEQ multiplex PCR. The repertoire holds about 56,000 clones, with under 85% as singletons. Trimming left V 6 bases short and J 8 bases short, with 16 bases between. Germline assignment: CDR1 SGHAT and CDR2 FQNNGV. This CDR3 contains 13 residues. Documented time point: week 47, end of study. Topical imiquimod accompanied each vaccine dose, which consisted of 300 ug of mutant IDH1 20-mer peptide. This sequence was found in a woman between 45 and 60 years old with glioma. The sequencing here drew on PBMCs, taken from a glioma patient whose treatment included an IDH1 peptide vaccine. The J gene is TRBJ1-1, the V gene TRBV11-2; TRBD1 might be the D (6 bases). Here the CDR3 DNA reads TGTGCCAGCAGTTCACCCGCGGGGGCCGAAGCTTTCTTT. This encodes CASSSPAGAEAFF.